This TCR beta chain emerged from a study of T cell responses to AZD1222 COVID-19 vaccine. To note about this clone: The antigen is undetermined.

V lost 0 bases, J lost 7 bases, and 9 bases stayed unmatched. Per the germline V gene, CDR1 is MNHEY and CDR2 is SVGAGI. The CDR3 runs 16 residues. Profiled with immunoSEQ multiplex PCR; TCRdb holds only in-frame clones, not every one. The sample shows 90,000 to 150,000 clones, around 89% of them seen only once. The study's findings and limits: Spike was spanned by vaccine-associated CD4 TCRs, with dominance at 160-218 and 743-854. Baseline antibody screening turned up just a handful of seropositive AZD1222 recipients.

V is TRBV6-5 and J is TRBJ2-7, with 10 bases aligning to TRBD1. The input for sequencing was peripheral blood, taken on day 0 of AZD1222 vaccination. The sequence derives from an adult in good health. The CDR3 spells CASSYSRSTGGREQYF. CDR3 sequence (DNA): TGTGCCAGCAGTTACTCGAGGTCGACAGGGGGCAGGGAGCAGTACTTC.